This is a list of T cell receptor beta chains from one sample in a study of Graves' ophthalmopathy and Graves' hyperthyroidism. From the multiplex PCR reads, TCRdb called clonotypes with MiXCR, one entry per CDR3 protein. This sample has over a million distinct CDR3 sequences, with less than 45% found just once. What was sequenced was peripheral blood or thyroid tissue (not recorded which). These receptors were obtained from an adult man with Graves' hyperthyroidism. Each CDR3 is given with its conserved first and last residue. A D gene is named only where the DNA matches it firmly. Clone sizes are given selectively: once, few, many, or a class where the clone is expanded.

TGTGCCAGCAGCTTAGTACCCAACAGGGGATCCTACGAGCAGTACTTC | CASSLVPNRGSYEQYF | TRBJ2-7 | TRBV11-2 | many | TRBD1
TGCAGTGCAGCACGGGACGCTCGGAACACTGAAGCTTTCTTT | CSAARDARNTEAFF | TRBJ1-1 | TRBV20-1 | many | .
TGCAGCGTTGAGGGGACGACAGGGGAGCTGTTTTTT | CSVEGTTGELFF | TRBJ2-2 | TRBV29-1 | . | .
TGTGCCAGCAGCTTGGGACAGGAGCATGGCTACACCTTC | CASSLGQEHGYTF | TRBJ1-2 | TRBV7-2 | . | TRBD1
TGTGCCAGCAGCAAATGGACAGGGTCGACTTCTGGGGCCAACGTCCTGACTTTC | CASSKWTGSTSGANVLTF | TRBJ2-6 | TRBV7-2 | many | TRBD1
TGTGCCAGCAGTCTTCTATCGGGACAGTACGAGCAGTACTTC | CASSLLSGQYEQYF | TRBJ2-7 | TRBV12-3/TRBV12-4 | . | TRBD1
TGCGCCAGCAGCCGCTCGGGTAGTCCCAGGACTGAAGCTTTCTTT | CASSRSGSPRTEAFF | TRBJ1-1 | TRBV4-3 | many | .
TGTGCCAGCAGACTCTCGGGATTC | CASRLSGF | TRBJ2-5 | TRBV2 | . | .
TGTGCCAGCAGCTTCCCAACGGGAGCTGAAGATACGCAGTATTTT | CASSFPTGAEDTQYF | TRBJ2-3 | TRBV5-6 | . | .
TGTGCCAGCAGCTTTCAGGGACAGGATGGCTACACCTTC | CASSFQGQDGYTF | TRBJ1-2 | TRBV5-6 | once | TRBD1
TGCGCCAGCAGCCAAGATGTAGAGACAGTCTACAATGAAGCTTTCTTT | CASSQDVETVYNEAFF | TRBJ1-1 | TRBV4-3 | . | .
TGCGCCAGCAGCCATCCAGGGGCTGAAAAACTGTTTTTT | CASSHPGAEKLFF | TRBJ1-4 | TRBV4-1 | few | .
TGCAGTGCTACCCCCAGAGGGACGCTCTATGGCTACACCTTC | CSATPRGTLYGYTF | TRBJ1-2 | TRBV20-1 | many | .
TGCGCCAGCAGCCAAGAGGCAGGGTTGGTCTATGGCTACACCTTC | CASSQEAGLVYGYTF | TRBJ1-2 | TRBV4-1 | . | .
TGTGCCAGCAGCCAAGCTAGTACTTCCTACGAGCAGTACTTC | CASSQASTSYEQYF | TRBJ2-7 | TRBV13 | . | .
TGTGCCAGCAGTGTAGGGGATAGCAGGGCCAACGTCCTGACTTTC | CASSVGDSRANVLTF | TRBJ2-6 | TRBV6-5 | many | .